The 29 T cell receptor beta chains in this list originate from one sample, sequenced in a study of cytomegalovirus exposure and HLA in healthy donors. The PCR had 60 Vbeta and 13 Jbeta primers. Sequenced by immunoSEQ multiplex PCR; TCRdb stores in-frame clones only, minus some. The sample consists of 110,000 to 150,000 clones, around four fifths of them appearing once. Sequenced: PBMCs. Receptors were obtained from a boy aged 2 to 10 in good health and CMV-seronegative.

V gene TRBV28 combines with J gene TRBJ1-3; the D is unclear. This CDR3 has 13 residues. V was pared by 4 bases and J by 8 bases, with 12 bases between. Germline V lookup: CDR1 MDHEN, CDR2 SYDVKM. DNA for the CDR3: TGTGCCAGCAGTTCAGACTGGATGGACACCATATATTTT. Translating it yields CASSSDWMDTIYF. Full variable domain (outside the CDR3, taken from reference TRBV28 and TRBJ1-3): DVKVTQSSRYLVKRTGEKVFLECVQDMDHENMFWYRQDPGLGLRLIYFSYDVKMKEKGDIPEGYSVSREKKERFSLILESASTNQTSMYLCASSSDWMDTIYFGEGSWLTVV.

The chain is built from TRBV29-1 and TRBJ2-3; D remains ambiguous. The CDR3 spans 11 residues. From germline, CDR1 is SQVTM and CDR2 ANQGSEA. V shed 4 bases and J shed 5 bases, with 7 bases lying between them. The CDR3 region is CSVVVRDTQYF. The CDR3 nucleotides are TGCAGCGTTGTTGTTAGAGATACGCAGTATTTT.

The CDR3 coding sequence is TGTGCCAGTAGTATGGGCAGAGCAAATCAGCCCCAGCATTTT. The encoded protein is CASSMGRANQPQHF. The genes are TRBV19 and TRBJ1-5; no reliable D call. This CDR3 has 14 amino acids. Trimming stripped 3 bases from V and 4 bases from J, with 10 bases between. CDR1 LNHDA and CDR2 SQIVND come from the germline V gene (reference sequence).

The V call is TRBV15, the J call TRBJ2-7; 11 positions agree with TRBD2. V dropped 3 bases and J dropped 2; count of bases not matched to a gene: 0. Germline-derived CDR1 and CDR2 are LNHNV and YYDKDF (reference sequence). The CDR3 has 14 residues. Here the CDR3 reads CATSRTSGAYEQYF. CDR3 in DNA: TGTGCCACCAGCAGGACTAGCGGGGCCTACGAGCAGTACTTC. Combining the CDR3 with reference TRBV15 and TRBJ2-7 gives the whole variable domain DAMVIQNPRYQVTQFGKPVTLSCSQTLNHNVMYWYQQKSSQAPKLLFHYYDKDFNNEADTPDNFQSRRPNTSFCFLDIRSPGLGDTAMYLCATSRTSGAYEQYFGPGTRLTVT.

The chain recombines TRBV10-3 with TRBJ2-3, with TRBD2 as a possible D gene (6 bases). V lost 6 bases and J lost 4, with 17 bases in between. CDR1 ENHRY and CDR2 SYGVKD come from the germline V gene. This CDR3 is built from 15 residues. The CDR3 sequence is CAISPHLGLSDTQYF. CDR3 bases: TGTGCCATCAGCCCTCACCTTGGACTATCAGATACGCAGTATTTT.

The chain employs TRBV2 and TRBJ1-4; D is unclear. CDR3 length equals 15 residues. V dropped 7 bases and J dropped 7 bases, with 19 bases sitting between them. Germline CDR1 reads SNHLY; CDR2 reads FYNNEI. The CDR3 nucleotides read TGTGCCAGCACACGCCTCCGGGGTTCGGGTGAAAAACTGTTTTTT. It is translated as CASTRLRGSGEKLFF.

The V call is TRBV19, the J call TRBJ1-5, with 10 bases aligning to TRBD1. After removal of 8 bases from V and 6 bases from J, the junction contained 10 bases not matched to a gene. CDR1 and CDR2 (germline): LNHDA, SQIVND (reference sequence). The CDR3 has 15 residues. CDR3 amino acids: CASATGTGVGQPQHF. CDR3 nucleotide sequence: TGTGCCAGTGCCACCGGGACAGGGGTGGGTCAGCCCCAGCATTTT.

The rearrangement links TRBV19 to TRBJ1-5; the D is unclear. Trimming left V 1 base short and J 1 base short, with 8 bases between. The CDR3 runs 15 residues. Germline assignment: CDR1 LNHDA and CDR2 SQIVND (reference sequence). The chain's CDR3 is CASSIGAASNQPQHF. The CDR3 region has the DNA TGTGCCAGTAGTATAGGGGCCGCAAGCAATCAGCCCCAGCATTTT.

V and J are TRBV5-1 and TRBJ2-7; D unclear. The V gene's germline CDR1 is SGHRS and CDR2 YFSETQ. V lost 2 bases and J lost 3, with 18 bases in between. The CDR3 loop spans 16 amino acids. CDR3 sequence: CASSFWSPLALYEQYF. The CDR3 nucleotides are TGCGCCAGCAGCTTTTGGTCCCCATTAGCCCTCTACGAGCAGTACTTC. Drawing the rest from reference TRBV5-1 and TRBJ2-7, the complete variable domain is KAGVTQTPRYLIKTRGQQVTLSCSPISGHRSVSWYQQTPGQGLQFLFEYFSETQRNKGNFPGRFSGRQFSNSRSEMNVSTLELGDSALYLCASSFWSPLALYEQYFGPGTRLTVT.

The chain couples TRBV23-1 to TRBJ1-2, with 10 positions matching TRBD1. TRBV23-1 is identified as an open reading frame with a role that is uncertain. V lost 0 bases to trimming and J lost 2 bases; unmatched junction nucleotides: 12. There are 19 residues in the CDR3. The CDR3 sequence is CASSQSFPGTGEKNYGYTF. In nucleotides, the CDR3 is TGCGCCAGCAGTCAATCGTTTCCCGGGACAGGGGAAAAAAACTATGGCTACACCTTC.

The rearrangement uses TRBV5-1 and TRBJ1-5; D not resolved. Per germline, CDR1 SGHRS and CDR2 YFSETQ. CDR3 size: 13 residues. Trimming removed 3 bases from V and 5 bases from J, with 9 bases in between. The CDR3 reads CASSYSPDQPQHF. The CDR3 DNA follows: TGCGCCAGCAGCTATAGCCCTGATCAGCCCCAGCATTTT.

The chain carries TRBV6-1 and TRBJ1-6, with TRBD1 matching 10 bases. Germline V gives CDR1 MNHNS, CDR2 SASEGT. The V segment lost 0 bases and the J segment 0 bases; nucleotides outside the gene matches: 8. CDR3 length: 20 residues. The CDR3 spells CASSEAYWTGGSSYNSPLHF. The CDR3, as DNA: TGTGCCAGCAGTGAAGCATACTGGACAGGGGGTTCCTCCTATAATTCACCCCTCCACTTT.

In nucleotides, the CDR3 is TGTGCCAGTTCAGGGGGATCCAACAGGGGGCAAAATCAGCCCCAGCATTTT. Translated: CASSGGSNRGQNQPQHF. The chain joins TRBV18 to TRBJ1-5; 9 bases are a match to TRBD1. V dropped 9 bases and J dropped 4; count of bases not matched to a gene: 16. The CDR3 consists of 17 residues. CDR1 and CDR2 from the germline V gene are KGHSH and LQKENI.

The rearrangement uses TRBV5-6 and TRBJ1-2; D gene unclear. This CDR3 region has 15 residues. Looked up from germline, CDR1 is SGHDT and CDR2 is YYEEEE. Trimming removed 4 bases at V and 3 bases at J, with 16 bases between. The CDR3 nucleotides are TGTGCCAGCAGCCCGACGGCCGGGGTCCACTATGGCTACACCTTC. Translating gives CASSPTAGVHYGYTF.

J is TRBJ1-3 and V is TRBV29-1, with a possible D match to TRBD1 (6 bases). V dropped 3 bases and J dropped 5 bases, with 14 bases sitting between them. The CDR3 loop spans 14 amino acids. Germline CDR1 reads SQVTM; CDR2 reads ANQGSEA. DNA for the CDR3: TGCAGCGTTGAGGGGGCCAGAAACAGAAACACCATATATTTT. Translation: CSVEGARNRNTIYF.

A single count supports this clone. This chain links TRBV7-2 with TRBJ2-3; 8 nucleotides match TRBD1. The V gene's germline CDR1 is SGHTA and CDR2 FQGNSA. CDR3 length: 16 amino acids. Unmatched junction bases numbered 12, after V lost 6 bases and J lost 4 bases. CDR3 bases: TGTGCCAGCAGTCCGAGGAGTAGGACAGGGCCAGATACGCAGTATTTT. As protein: CASSPRSRTGPDTQYF. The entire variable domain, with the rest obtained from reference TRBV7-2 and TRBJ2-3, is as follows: GAGVSQSPSNKVTEKGKDVELRCDPISGHTALYWYRQSLGQGLEFLIYFQGNSAPDKSGLPSDRFSAERTGGSVSTLTIQRTQQEDSAVYLCASSPRSRTGPDTQYFGPGTRLTVL.

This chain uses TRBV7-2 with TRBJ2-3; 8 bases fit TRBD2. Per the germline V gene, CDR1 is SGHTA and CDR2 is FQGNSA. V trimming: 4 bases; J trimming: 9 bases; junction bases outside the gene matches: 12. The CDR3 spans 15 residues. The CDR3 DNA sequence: TGTGCCAGCAGCTCAAGGGTCGGGCTAGCGGGCACGCAGTATTTT. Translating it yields CASSSRVGLAGTQYF.

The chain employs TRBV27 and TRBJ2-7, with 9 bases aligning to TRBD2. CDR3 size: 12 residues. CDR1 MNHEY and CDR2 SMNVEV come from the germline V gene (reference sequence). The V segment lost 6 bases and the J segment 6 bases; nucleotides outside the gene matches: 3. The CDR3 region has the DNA TGTGCCAGCAGCGCGGGAGGGCCCGAGCAGTACTTC. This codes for CASSAGGPEQYF.

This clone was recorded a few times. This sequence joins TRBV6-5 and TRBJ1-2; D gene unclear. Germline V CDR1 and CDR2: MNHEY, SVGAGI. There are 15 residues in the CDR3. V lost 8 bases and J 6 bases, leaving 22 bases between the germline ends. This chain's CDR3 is CASRRGRHLLDGYTF. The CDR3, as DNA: TGTGCCAGCCGTCGAGGGAGACATCTACTTGATGGCTACACCTTC.

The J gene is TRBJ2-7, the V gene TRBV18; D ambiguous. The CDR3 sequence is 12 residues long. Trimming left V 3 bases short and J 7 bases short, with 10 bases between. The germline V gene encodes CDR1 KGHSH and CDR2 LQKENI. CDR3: CASSPSAWEQYF. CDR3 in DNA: TGTGCCAGCTCACCTTCCGCGTGGGAGCAGTACTTC.

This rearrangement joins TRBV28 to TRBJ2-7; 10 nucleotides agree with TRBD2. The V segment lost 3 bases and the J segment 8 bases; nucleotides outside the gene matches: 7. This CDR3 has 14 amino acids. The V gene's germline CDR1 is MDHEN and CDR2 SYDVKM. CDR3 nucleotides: TGTGCCAGCAGTTTTACTAGCGGGGACATCAAGCAGTACTTC. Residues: CASSFTSGDIKQYF.

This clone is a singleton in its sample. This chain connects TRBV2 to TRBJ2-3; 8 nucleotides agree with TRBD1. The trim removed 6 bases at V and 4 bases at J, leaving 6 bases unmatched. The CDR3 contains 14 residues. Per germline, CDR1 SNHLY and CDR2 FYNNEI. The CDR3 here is CASSGQGGADTQYF. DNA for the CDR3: TGTGCCAGCAGCGGACAGGGTGGTGCAGATACGCAGTATTTT.

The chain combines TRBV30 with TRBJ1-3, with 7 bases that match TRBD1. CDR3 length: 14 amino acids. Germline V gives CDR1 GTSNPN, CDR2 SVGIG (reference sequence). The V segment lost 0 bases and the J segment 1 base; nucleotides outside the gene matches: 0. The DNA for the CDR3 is TGTGCCTGGAGTGTGGGACAGTCTGGAAACACCATATATTTT. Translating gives CAWSVGQSGNTIYF.

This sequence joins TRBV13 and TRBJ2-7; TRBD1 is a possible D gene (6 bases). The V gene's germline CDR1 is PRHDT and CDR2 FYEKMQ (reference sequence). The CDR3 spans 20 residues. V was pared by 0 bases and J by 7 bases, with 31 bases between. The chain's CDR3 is CASSLGPLSPGQYPSGEQYF. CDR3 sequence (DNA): TGTGCCAGCAGCTTAGGCCCTTTGTCCCCAGGACAGTATCCGTCTGGGGAGCAGTACTTC.

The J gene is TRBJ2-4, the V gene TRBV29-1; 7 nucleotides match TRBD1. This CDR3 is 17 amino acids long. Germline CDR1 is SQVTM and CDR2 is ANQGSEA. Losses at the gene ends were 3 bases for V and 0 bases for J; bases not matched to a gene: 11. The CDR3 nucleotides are TGCAGCGTTGAGCTGGGGACAGTGACGTTAGCCAAAAACATTCAGTACTTC. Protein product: CSVELGTVTLAKNIQYF.

The CDR3 is CASSVVPDGGYNEQFF. CDR3 DNA sequence: TGTGCCAGCAGCGTAGTTCCGGACGGAGGCTACAATGAGCAGTTCTTC. This sequence joins TRBV9 and TRBJ2-1; D may be TRBD2 (5 bases). The V end was cut by 0 bases, the J end by 3 bases, with 13 bases between. The CDR3 length is 16 residues. CDR1 and CDR2 (germline): SGDLS, YYNGEE.

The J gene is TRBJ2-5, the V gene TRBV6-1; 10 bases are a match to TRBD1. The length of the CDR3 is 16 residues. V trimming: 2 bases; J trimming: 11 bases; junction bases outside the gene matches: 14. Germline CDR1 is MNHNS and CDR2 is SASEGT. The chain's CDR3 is CASSELPGQGIMEQYF. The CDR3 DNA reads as TGTGCCAGCAGTGAACTACCGGGACAGGGGATTATGGAGCAGTACTTC.

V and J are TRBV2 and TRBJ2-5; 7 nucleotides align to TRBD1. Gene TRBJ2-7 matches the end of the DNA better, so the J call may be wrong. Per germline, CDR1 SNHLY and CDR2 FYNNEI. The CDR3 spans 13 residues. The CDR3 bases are TGTGCCAGCAGAGGGACAGCTCGCTACGAGCAGTACTTC. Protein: CASRGTARYEQYF.

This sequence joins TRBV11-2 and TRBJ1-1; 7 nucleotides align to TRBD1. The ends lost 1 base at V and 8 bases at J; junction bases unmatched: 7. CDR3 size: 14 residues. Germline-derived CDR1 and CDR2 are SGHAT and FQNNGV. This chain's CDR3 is CASSLGVGTAEAFF. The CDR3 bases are TGTGCCAGCAGCTTAGGGGTAGGGACAGCGGAAGCTTTCTTT.